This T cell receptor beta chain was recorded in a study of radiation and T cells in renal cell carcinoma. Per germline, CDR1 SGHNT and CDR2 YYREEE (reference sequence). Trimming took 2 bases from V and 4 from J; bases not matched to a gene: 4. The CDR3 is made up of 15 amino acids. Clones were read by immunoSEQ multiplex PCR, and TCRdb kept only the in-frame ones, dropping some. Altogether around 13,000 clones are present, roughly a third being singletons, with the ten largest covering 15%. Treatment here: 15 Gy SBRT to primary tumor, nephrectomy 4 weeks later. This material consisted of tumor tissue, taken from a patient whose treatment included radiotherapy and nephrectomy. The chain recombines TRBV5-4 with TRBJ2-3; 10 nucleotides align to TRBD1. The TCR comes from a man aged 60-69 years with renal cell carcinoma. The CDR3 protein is CASSFGTGVSDTQYF. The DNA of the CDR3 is TGTGCCAGCAGCTTTGGGACAGGGGTTTCAGATACGCAGTATTTT.